Listed below are T cell receptor beta chains from one sample, sequenced in a study of radiation and T cells in renal cell carcinoma. Produced via immunoSEQ multiplex PCR; TCRdb's table is partial and in-frame only. This table holds tens of thousands of clones, approximately 86% found once. Source: blood, taken from a patient whose treatment included radiotherapy and nephrectomy. The receptors originated from a man aged 50 to 59 with renal cell carcinoma. Each CDR3 is given with its conserved first and last residue. A D gene is named only where the DNA matches it firmly. The size entry is marked missing in some rows and otherwise reads once, few, many or a size class.

J: TRBJ1-4
size: NA
D: TRBD1
V: TRBV6-6
DNA: TGTGCCAGCAGTTCACAGGGGTCGAGTGAAAAACTGTTTTTT
CDR3: CASSSQGSSEKLFF

J: TRBJ2-7
size: few
D: NA
V: TRBV4-2
DNA: TGTGCCAGCAGCCAAGATGCACAGGGGAGGTGGCAGTACTTC
CDR3: CASSQDAQGRWQYF

J: TRBJ2-3
size: NA
D: NA
V: TRBV7-2
DNA: TGTGCCAGCAGCTTAGTCAGGTCCGCCGGTACGCAGTATTTT
CDR3: CASSLVRSAGTQYF

J: TRBJ2-1
size: NA
D: NA
V: TRBV7-2
DNA: TGTGCCAGCAGCTTCGTCGGTCGGAATGAGCAGTTCTTC
CDR3: CASSFVGRNEQFF

J: TRBJ1-2
size: NA
D: NA
V: TRBV7-7
DNA: TGTGCTAGCAGCTTTTATGGGTTTGGCTATGGCTACACCTTC
CDR3: CASSFYGFGYGYTF

J: TRBJ2-7
size: once
D: TRBD1
V: TRBV5-1
DNA: TGCGCCAGCAGTGACAGGGCCTACGAGCAGTACTTC
CDR3: CASSDRAYEQYF

J: TRBJ2-7
size: few
D: TRBD2
V: TRBV2
DNA: TGTGCCAGCAGTGAAGGCGAGGGAGGGTACGAGCAGTACTTC
CDR3: CASSEGEGGYEQYF

J: TRBJ2-7
size: NA
D: NA
V: TRBV6-1
DNA: TGTGCCAGCAGTGAAGAGCAGGGGCTCGGGCAGTACTTC
CDR3: CASSEEQGLGQYF

J: TRBJ2-1
size: NA
D: TRBD2
V: TRBV9
DNA: TGTGCCAGCAGCGTAGTTAGCGGGGGGGCCGGAAGCGATGAGCAGTTCTTC
CDR3: CASSVVSGGAGSDEQFF

J: TRBJ1-1
size: NA
D: NA
V: TRBV19
DNA: TGTGCCAGTAGTGGACAGCGGTACAAAGCTTTCTTT
CDR3: CASSGQRYKAFF

J: TRBJ2-1
size: NA
D: TRBD1
V: TRBV18
DNA: TGTGCCAGCTCACCAACCGGACAGGGGGCGGATGAGCAGTTCTTC
CDR3: CASSPTGQGADEQFF

J: TRBJ2-2
size: NA
D: NA
V: TRBV29-1
DNA: TGCAGCGTTGGGGGGGAGGCTTTGAACACCGGGGAGCTGTTTTTT
CDR3: CSVGGEALNTGELFF

J: TRBJ1-5
size: NA
D: NA
V: TRBV9
DNA: TGTGCCAGCAGCCCGAATGTGGGCAATCAGCCCCAGCATTTT
CDR3: CASSPNVGNQPQHF

J: TRBJ1-1
size: NA
D: NA
V: TRBV27
DNA: TGTGCCAGCAGTTTAAAGGAGTACACTGAAGCTTTCTTT
CDR3: CASSLKEYTEAFF

J: TRBJ1-5
size: NA
D: TRBD1
V: TRBV5-1
DNA: TGCGCCAGCAGCTATTGGACAGGGCGGAATCAGCCCCAGCATTTT
CDR3: CASSYWTGRNQPQHF

J: TRBJ2-2
size: NA
D: TRBD1
V: TRBV7-9
DNA: TGTGCCAGCAGCTTAGCTGGGACAGCCACCGGGGAGCTGTTTTTT
CDR3: CASSLAGTATGELFF

J: TRBJ2-7
size: NA
D: NA
V: TRBV2
DNA: TGTGCCAGCAGCTTCCCCGAGCAGTACTTC
CDR3: CASSFPEQYF

J: TRBJ1-3
size: once
D: NA
V: TRBV4-1
DNA: TGCGCCAGCAGCCAAGATCTGAGGAGCTCTGGAAACACCATATATTTT
CDR3: CASSQDLRSSGNTIYF

J: TRBJ2-5
size: NA
D: NA
V: TRBV7-2
DNA: TGTGCCAGCAGCCCCGTGGCAGGGGGGGAGACCCAGTACTTC
CDR3: CASSPVAGGETQYF

J: TRBJ2-6
size: NA
D: TRBD1
V: TRBV7-9
DNA: TGTGCCAGCAGCGCCACAGGGGCTGGGGCCAACGTCCTGACTTTC
CDR3: CASSATGAGANVLTF

J: TRBJ1-2
size: once
D: NA
V: TRBV28
DNA: TGTGCCAGCAGTTTGGACAGCCTCTATGGCTACACCTTC
CDR3: CASSLDSLYGYTF

J: TRBJ1-1
size: NA
D: NA
V: TRBV28
DNA: TGTGCCAGCAGTGTCCCCCTTGGGGGCTGGGATGAAGGCACTGAAGCTTTCTTT
CDR3: CASSVPLGGWDEGTEAFF

J: TRBJ2-7
size: NA
D: TRBD2
V: TRBV7-2
DNA: TGTGCCAGCAGCTTGAACGGACTAGGAGAGCAGTACTTC
CDR3: CASSLNGLGEQYF

J: TRBJ1-5
size: NA
D: TRBD1
V: TRBV6-1
DNA: TGTGCCAGCAGGGAGAGGGGGACAGTCAATCAGCCCCAGCATTTT
CDR3: CASRERGTVNQPQHF

J: TRBJ1-2
size: NA
D: TRBD1
V: TRBV5-1
DNA: TGCGCCAGCAGCTCCCAGATGACAGGGGAGAACTATGGCTACACCTTC
CDR3: CASSSQMTGENYGYTF

J: TRBJ2-3
size: NA
D: TRBD1
V: TRBV6-5
DNA: TGTGCCAGCAGAGAACAGGGGGACACAGATACGCAGTATTTT
CDR3: CASREQGDTDTQYF

J: TRBJ1-2
size: NA
D: NA
V: TRBV6-5
DNA: TGTGCCAGCAGCAGGGACGGAACCGGGGGCTACACCTTC
CDR3: CASSRDGTGGYTF

J: TRBJ2-7
size: NA
D: NA
V: TRBV4-3
DNA: TGCGCCAGCAGCCAACAATGGGCTGGCGACAGCTCCTACGAGCAGTACTTC
CDR3: CASSQQWAGDSSYEQYF

J: TRBJ1-2
size: NA
D: NA
V: TRBV19
DNA: TGTGCCAGTAGTATCGATCTGGGCTATGGCTACACCTTC
CDR3: CASSIDLGYGYTF

J: TRBJ1-2
size: NA
D: NA
V: TRBV7-9
DNA: TGTGCCAGCAGCCGGACAGACCCCTATGGCTACACCTTC
CDR3: CASSRTDPYGYTF

J: TRBJ2-1
size: NA
D: TRBD2
V: TRBV6-1
DNA: TGTGCCAGCAGTGACAACGGGGGGTTAAGCAATGAGCAGTTCTTC
CDR3: CASSDNGGLSNEQFF

J: TRBJ1-3
size: NA
D: NA
V: TRBV5-1
DNA: TGCGCCAGCAGCACGGACGGAGGCTCTGGAAACACCATATATTTT
CDR3: CASSTDGGSGNTIYF

J: TRBJ2-2
size: NA
D: NA
V: TRBV11-3
DNA: TGTGCCAGCAGCCCGAAGGCGGCGGGCACCGGGGAGCTGTTTTTT
CDR3: CASSPKAAGTGELFF

J: TRBJ2-7
size: NA
D: TRBD1
V: TRBV6-5
DNA: TGTGCCAGCAGACAGGGGATGCGCGAGCAGTACTTC
CDR3: CASRQGMREQYF

J: TRBJ2-1
size: NA
D: NA
V: TRBV28
DNA: TGTGCCAGCACGCCAGGATGGTACAATGAGCAGTTCTTC
CDR3: CASTPGWYNEQFF

J: TRBJ2-1
size: NA
D: TRBD2
V: TRBV4-1
DNA: TGCGCCAGCAGCCAAGAGGGGGGACTAGCGGACATTAATGAGCAGTTCTTC
CDR3: CASSQEGGLADINEQFF

J: TRBJ1-1
size: NA
D: NA
V: TRBV5-4
DNA: TGTGCCAGCAGTTCCTGGGGGGAAGGCAACACTGAAGCTTTCTTT
CDR3: CASSSWGEGNTEAFF

J: TRBJ2-7
size: NA
D: TRBD2
V: TRBV10-3
DNA: TGTGCCATCGGTGCTCCTACTAGCGGGTCCGAGCAGTACTTC
CDR3: CAIGAPTSGSEQYF

J: TRBJ2-5
size: NA
D: NA
V: TRBV5-5
DNA: TGTGCCAGCAGCTTGTCAGACCCCCAAGAGACCCAGTACTTC
CDR3: CASSLSDPQETQYF

J: TRBJ2-5
size: NA
D: NA
V: TRBV5-1
DNA: TGCGCCAGCAGCTTGGTGACAGGGGAGGGAGAGACCCAGTACTTC
CDR3: CASSLVTGEGETQYF

J: TRBJ1-1
size: NA
D: TRBD1
V: TRBV6-5
DNA: TGTGCCAGCAGAGATGACAGGGGCTGGAACACTGAAGCTTTCTTT
CDR3: CASRDDRGWNTEAFF

J: TRBJ1-2
size: NA
D: NA
V: TRBV5-4
DNA: TGTGCCAGCAGCCCTGTTGACAGTCGCAACTATGGCTACACCTTC
CDR3: CASSPVDSRNYGYTF

J: TRBJ1-6
size: NA
D: NA
V: TRBV30
DNA: TGTGCCTGGAGTGGCCAGGGTCTCTCACCCCTCCACTTT
CDR3: CAWSGQGLSPLHF

J: TRBJ1-1
size: NA
D: TRBD1
V: TRBV19
DNA: TGTGCCAGTAGTCAGGGGGCGCAAACTGAAGCTTTCTTT
CDR3: CASSQGAQTEAFF

J: TRBJ1-1
size: few
D: NA
V: TRBV5-1
DNA: TGCGCCAGCAGCTGGGGCAGGGGAGGGAACACTGAAGCTTTCTTT
CDR3: CASSWGRGGNTEAFF

J: TRBJ2-7
size: NA
D: TRBD2
V: TRBV2
DNA: TGTGCCAGCAAAAGTCTAGCGGGAGAGTCCTACGAGCAGTACTTC
CDR3: CASKSLAGESYEQYF

J: TRBJ2-7
size: NA
D: TRBD1
V: TRBV7-6
DNA: TGTGCCAGCAGCTTAGGACGGACAGGGGCTTATCTAAACTTC
CDR3: CASSLGRTGAYLNF

J: TRBJ2-3
size: NA
D: TRBD1
V: TRBV29-1
DNA: TGCAGCGTTGAAGATCTTCAGGGGGAATCATCAGATACGCAGTATTTT
CDR3: CSVEDLQGESSDTQYF

J: TRBJ1-2
size: NA
D: NA
V: TRBV6-1
DNA: TGTGCCAGCGTAGAGCGGGGCCTGTCATATGGCTACACCTTC
CDR3: CASVERGLSYGYTF

J: TRBJ1-3
size: NA
D: NA
V: TRBV5-5
DNA: TGTGCCAGCAGCTTGGGGCAGTCTGGAAACACCATATATTTT
CDR3: CASSLGQSGNTIYF

J: TRBJ2-1
size: NA
D: NA
V: TRBV6-5
DNA: TGTGCCAGCAGTTACCCGGGACACCAGTTCTTC
CDR3: CASSYPGHQFF

J: TRBJ1-5
size: NA
D: NA
V: TRBV27
DNA: TGTGCCAGCAGTTTATCTGGGGGCAATCAGCCCCAGCATTTT
CDR3: CASSLSGGNQPQHF

J: TRBJ2-7
size: few
D: TRBD1
V: TRBV7-9
DNA: TGTGCCAGCAGCACACTACAGGGGGCGAGGACCTACGAGCAGTACTTC
CDR3: CASSTLQGARTYEQYF